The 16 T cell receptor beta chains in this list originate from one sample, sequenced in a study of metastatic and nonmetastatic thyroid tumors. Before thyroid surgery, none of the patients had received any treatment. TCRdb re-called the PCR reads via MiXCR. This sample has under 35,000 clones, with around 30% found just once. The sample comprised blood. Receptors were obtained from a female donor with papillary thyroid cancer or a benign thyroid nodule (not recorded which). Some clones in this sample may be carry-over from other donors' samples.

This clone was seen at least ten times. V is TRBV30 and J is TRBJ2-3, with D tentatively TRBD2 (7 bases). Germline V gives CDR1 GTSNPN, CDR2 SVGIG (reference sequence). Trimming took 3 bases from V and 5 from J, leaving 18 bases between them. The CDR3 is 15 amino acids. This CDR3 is CAWSRGGGGIDTQYF. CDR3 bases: TGTGCCTGGAGCCGTGGGGGGGGCGGGATAGATACGCAGTATTTT.

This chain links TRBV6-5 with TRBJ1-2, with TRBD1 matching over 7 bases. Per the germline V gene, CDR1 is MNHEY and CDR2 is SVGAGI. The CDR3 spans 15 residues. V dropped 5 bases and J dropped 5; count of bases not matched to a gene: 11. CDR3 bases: TGTGCCAGCAGTCCCTCGACAGGGACCGTTTATGGCTACACCTTC. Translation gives CASSPSTGTVYGYTF.

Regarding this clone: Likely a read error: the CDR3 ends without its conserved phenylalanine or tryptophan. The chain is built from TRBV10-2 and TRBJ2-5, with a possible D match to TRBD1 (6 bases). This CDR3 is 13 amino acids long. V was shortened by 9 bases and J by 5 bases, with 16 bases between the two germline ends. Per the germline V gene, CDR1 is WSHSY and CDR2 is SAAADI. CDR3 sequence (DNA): TGCGCCAGGAGCCAAACAGGGTTGGAGACCCAGTACATC. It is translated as CARSQTGLETQYI.

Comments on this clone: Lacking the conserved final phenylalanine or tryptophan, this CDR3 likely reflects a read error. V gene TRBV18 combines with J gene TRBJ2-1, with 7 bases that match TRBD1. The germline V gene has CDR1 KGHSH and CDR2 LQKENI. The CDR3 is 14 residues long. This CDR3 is CSSSQGSSYNEQFI. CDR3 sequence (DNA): TGTTCCAGCTCACAGGGGAGCTCCTACAATGAGCAGTTCATC.

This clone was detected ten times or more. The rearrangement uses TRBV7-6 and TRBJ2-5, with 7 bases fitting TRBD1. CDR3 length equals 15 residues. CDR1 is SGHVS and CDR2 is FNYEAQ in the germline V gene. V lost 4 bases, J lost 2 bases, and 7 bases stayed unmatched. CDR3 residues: CASSSPTGQQETQYF. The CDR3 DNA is TGTGCCAGCAGCTCACCGACGGGACAGCAAGAGACCCAGTACTTC. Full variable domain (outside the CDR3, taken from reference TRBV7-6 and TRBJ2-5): GAGVSQSPRYKVTKRGQDVALRCDPISGHVSLYWYRQALGQGPEFLTYFNYEAQQDKSGLPNDRFSAERPEGSISTLTIQRTEQRDSAMYRCASSSPTGQQETQYFGPGTRLLVL.

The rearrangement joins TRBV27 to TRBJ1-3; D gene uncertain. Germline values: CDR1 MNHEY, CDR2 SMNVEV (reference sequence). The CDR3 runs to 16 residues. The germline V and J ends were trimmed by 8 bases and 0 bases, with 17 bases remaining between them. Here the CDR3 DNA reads TGTGCCAGCTCCCCCAGGAGCCCTTTCTCTGGAAACACCATATATTTT. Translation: CASSPRSPFSGNTIYF.

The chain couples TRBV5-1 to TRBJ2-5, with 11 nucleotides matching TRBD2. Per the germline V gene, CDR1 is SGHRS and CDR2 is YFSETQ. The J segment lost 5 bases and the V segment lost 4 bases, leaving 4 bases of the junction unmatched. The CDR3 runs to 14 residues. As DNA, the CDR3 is TGCGCCAGCAGCCTTAGCGGGAGGGGCGAGACCCAGTACTTC. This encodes CASSLSGRGETQYF.

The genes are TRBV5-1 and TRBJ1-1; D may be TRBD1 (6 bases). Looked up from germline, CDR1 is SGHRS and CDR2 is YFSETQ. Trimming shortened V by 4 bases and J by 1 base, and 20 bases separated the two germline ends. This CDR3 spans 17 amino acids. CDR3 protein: CASSTTSTLTGNTEAFF. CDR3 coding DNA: TGCGCCAGCAGCACTACCTCCACGTTGACAGGGAACACTGAAGCTTTCTTT.

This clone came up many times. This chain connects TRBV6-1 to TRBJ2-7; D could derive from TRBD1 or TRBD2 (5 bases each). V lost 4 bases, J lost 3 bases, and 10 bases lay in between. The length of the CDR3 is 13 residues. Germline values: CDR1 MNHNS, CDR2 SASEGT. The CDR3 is CASSASGSYEQYF. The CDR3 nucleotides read TGTGCCAGCAGTGCCTCAGGGAGCTACGAGCAGTACTTC.

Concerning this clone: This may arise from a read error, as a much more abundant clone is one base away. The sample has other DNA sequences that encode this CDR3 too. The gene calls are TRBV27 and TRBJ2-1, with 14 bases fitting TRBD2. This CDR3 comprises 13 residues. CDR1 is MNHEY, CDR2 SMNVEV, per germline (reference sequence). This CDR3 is CATGLAGGGEQFF. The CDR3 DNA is TGCGCCACCGGACTAGCGGGAGGCGGTGAGCAGTTCTTC.

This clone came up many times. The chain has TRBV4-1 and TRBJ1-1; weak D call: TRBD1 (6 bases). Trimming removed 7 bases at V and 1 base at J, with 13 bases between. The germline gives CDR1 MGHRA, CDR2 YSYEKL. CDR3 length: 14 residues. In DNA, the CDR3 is TGCGCCAGCAAAAGGGACACCGAGAACACTGAAGCTTTCTTT. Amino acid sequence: CASKRDTENTEAFF.

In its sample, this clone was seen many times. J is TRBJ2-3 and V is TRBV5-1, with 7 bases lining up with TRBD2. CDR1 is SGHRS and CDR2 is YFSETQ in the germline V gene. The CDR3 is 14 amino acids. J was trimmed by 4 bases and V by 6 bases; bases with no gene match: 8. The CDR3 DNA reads TGCGCCAGCACGGGGGGAGGAGATTCAGATACGCAGTATTTT. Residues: CASTGGGDSDTQYF.

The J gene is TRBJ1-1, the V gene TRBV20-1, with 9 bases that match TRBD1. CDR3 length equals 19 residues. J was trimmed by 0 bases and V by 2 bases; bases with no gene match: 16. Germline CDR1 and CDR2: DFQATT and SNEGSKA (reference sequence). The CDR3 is CSARCGGDRAGTVNTEAFF. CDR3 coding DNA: TGCAGTGCTAGATGTGGCGGGGACAGGGCCGGTACTGTGAACACTGAAGCTTTCTTT.

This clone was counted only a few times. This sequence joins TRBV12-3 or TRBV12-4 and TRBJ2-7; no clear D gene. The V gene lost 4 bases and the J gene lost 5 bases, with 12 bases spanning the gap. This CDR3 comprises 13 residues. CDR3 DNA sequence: TGTGCCAGCAGTTCTCAGAGTACGAACGAGCAGTACTTC. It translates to CASSSQSTNEQYF.

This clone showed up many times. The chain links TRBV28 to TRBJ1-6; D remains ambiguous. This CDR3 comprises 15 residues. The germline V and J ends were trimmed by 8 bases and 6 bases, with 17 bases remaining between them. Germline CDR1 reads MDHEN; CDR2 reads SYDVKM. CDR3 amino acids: CASRELLGINSPLHF. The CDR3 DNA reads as TGTGCCAGCCGCGAACTACTGGGAATTAATTCACCCCTCCACTTT.

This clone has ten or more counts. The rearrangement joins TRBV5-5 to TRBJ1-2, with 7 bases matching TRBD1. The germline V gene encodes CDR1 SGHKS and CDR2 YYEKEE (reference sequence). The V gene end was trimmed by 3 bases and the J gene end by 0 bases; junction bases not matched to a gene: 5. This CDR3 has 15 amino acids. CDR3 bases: TGTGCCAGCAGCTCACAGGGGCTAGCTAACTATGGCTACACCTTC. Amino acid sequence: CASSSQGLANYGYTF.